This T cell receptor beta chain was found in a study of blood T cell repertoires in COVID-19. Study information: Samples taken during acute and convalescent COVID-19 were collected in the United States, Italy and Spain.

V lost 3 bases to trimming and J lost 4 bases; unmatched junction nucleotides: 8. The germline V gene has CDR1 GTSNPN and CDR2 SVGIG (reference sequence). This CDR3 has 15 residues. Sequenced by immunoSEQ multiplex PCR; TCRdb stores in-frame clones only, minus some. The sample includes tens of thousands of clones, 87% seen only once; the top ten take roughly 3.2%. This clone has only one observation. Material: peripheral blood. This TCR came from a woman aged 45-65 years with COVID-19, enrolled during active disease. J is TRBJ2-1 and V is TRBV30, with 8 nucleotides matching TRBD2. DNA for the CDR3: TGTGCCTGGAGCCCCAGGAGCGGGAGATACAATGAGCAGTTCTTC. This gives the protein CAWSPRSGRYNEQFF.